One sample yielded the 19 T cell receptor beta chains listed below, sequenced in a study of shared T cell receptors in the human thymus (dated by TCRdb to the early 2020s). Library method: the immunoSEQ multiplex PCR assay. In TCRdb, the immuneACCESS table is reduced to in-frame sequences with V and J assigned. These tables do not hold every clone; where another copy was compared, an unresolved V gene accounts for under half, and the others remain unexplained. In all, the sample holds hundreds of thousands of clones, and around three quarters of those were seen once. Together, the top ten hold around 0.013% of the sample. This same sample was also taken into another study, of human thymus T cells.

Specimen: thymocytes. The receptors derive from a boy under two years old with a congenital heart defect. Donor details come from another sample of the same person, matched by shared clones.

The rearrangement links TRBV15 to TRBJ1-1; D is ambiguous. Germline V gene sequence: CDR1 LNHNV, CDR2 YYDKDF (reference sequence). This CDR3 has 16 amino acids. The ends were cut back, 0 bases at V and 0 bases at J, with 11 bases in the middle. CDR3 nucleotides: TGTGCCACCAGCAGAGATAGTCGGCGGCTGAACACTGAAGCTTTCTTT. It specifies CATSRDSRRLNTEAFF. Complete variable domain (other parts from reference TRBV15 and TRBJ1-1): DAMVIQNPRYQVTQFGKPVTLSCSQTLNHNVMYWYQQKSSQAPKLLFHYYDKDFNNEADTPDNFQSRRPNTSFCFLDIRSPGLGDTAMYLCATSRDSRRLNTEAFFGQGTRLTVV.

The V gene is TRBV19, the J gene TRBJ1-2; D is undetermined. Germline lookup yields CDR1 LNHDA and CDR2 SQIVND (reference sequence). The CDR3 sequence is 17 residues long. V lost 5 bases and J lost 3, with 22 bases in between. This CDR3 is CASSPQGGSPFHYGYTF. The CDR3 DNA is TGTGCCAGTAGTCCCCAAGGCGGCAGCCCCTTCCACTATGGCTACACCTTC.

This chain connects TRBV4-2 to TRBJ2-3; 12 bases are a match to TRBD2. This CDR3 has 18 amino acids. Trimming at V came to 3 bases and at J to 2 bases, leaving 9 bases not matched to a gene. Per germline, CDR1 LGHNA and CDR2 YNFKEQ. CDR3 loop: CASSQSTSGRPYTDTQYF. The CDR3 nucleotides read TGTGCCAGCAGCCAGTCTACTAGCGGGAGGCCTTACACAGATACGCAGTATTTT.

The V call is TRBV4-2, the J call TRBJ2-2; 7 positions match TRBD2. Trimming at V came to 4 bases and at J to 7 bases, leaving 18 bases not matched to a gene. There are 18 residues in the CDR3. Germline values: CDR1 LGHNA, CDR2 YNFKEQ. CDR3 amino acids: CASSRLRGVTILGGELFF. CDR3 in DNA: TGTGCCAGCAGCCGCCTTCGGGGGGTGACTATTCTGGGCGGGGAGCTGTTTTTT.

V is TRBV2 and J is TRBJ2-2; possibly TRBD2 for D (5 bases). Germline V gene sequence: CDR1 SNHLY, CDR2 FYNNEI. Between the trimmed V and J ends, which lost 4 bases and 5 bases, there was a span of 11 bases. CDR3 length: 14 residues. The CDR3 nucleotides read TGTGCCAGCAGTGCTCCGGGAAGGACCGGGGAGCTGTTTTTT. Translation: CASSAPGRTGELFF.

The rearrangement joins TRBV7-2 to TRBJ2-5; 7 bases map to TRBD1. The V gene end was trimmed by 3 bases and the J gene end by 3 bases; junction bases not matched to a gene: 4. Germline V gene data show CDR1 as SGHTA and CDR2 as FQGNSA. This CDR3 spans 14 amino acids. As DNA, the CDR3 is TGTGCCAGCAGCTTGGCTGGACAGGAAGAGACCCAGTACTTC. Translation gives CASSLAGQEETQYF.

V usage is TRBV4-3 and J usage is TRBJ2-7; 14 bases match TRBD2. The V gene's germline CDR1 is LGHNA and CDR2 YSLEER. The CDR3 length is 17 residues. V shed 4 bases and J 6 bases; nucleotides not matched to a gene: 11. CDR3 protein: CASSPGGLAGGGVEQYF. CDR3 sequence (DNA): TGCGCCAGCAGCCCTGGAGGACTAGCGGGAGGAGGTGTCGAGCAGTACTTC.

The chain joins TRBV9 to TRBJ2-1, with 13 bases matching TRBD2. With 4 bases clipped from V and 2 bases from J, the junction kept 15 bases outside the gene matches. Germline CDR1 SGDLS, CDR2 YYNGEE. CDR3 length: 20 residues. Written as DNA, the CDR3 is TGTGCCAGCAGCCCTAAGGGACTAGCGGGATTGGGCCGTGCCTACAATGAGCAGTTCTTC. Protein sequence: CASSPKGLAGLGRAYNEQFF. The full variable domain, completed using reference TRBV9 and TRBJ2-1, is DSGVTQTPKHLITATGQRVTLRCSPRSGDLSVYWYQQSLDQGLQFLIQYYNGEERAKGNILERFSAQQFPDLHSELNLSSLELGDSALYFCASSPKGLAGLGRAYNEQFFGPGTRLTVL.

The V and J genes are TRBV5-1 and TRBJ1-2; no reliable D call. The CDR3 loop spans 11 amino acids. Looked up from germline, CDR1 is SGHRS and CDR2 is YFSETQ. V lost 5 bases, J lost 5 bases, and 7 bases lay in between. CDR3 sequence: CASSTAYGYTF. As DNA, the CDR3 is TGCGCCAGCAGTACCGCGTATGGCTACACCTTC.

The chain recombines TRBV5-1 with TRBJ2-1; 11 bases agree with TRBD1. This CDR3 is built from 15 residues. V shed 3 bases and J 4 bases; nucleotides not matched to a gene: 3. Germline CDR1 and CDR2: SGHRS and YFSETQ. The CDR3: CASSSGQGAYNEQFF. DNA of the CDR3: TGCGCCAGCAGCTCAGGACAGGGGGCTTACAATGAGCAGTTCTTC.

The rearrangement links TRBV14 to TRBJ2-2; TRBD2 agrees at 8 bases. Germline values: CDR1 SGHDN, CDR2 FVKESK. The CDR3 spans 17 residues. V lost 4 bases, J lost 3 bases, and 10 bases stayed unmatched. The CDR3 spells CASSRLRAGRDTGELFF. The CDR3 bases are TGTGCCAGCAGCCGACTACGGGCCGGGAGGGACACCGGGGAGCTGTTTTTT.

This clone appeared a few times. The rearrangement uses TRBV25-1 and TRBJ1-4, with TRBD1 identical over 7 bases. The CDR3 contains 12 residues. The ends lost 6 bases at V and 12 bases at J; junction bases unmatched: 7. Germline V gene sequence: CDR1 MGHDK, CDR2 SYGVNS. CDR3 residues: CASRTGVGELFF. DNA for the CDR3: TGTGCCAGCAGAACAGGGGTAGGGGAACTGTTTTTT.

The CDR3 coding sequence is TGCGCCAGCAGCAGGGGACTAGCGGGAGCGACAGATACGCAGTATTTT. As protein: CASSRGLAGATDTQYF. The chain recombines TRBV5-1 with TRBJ2-3, with 14 nucleotides matching TRBD2. CDR1 is SGHRS, CDR2 YFSETQ, per germline. Trimming took 4 bases from V and 3 from J; bases not matched to a gene: 4. The CDR3 spans 16 residues.

This clone has just one count. The chain combines TRBV30 with TRBJ2-3; TRBD2 matches at 8 bases. The CDR3 extends over 18 amino acids. V trimming: 0 bases; J trimming: 3 bases; junction bases outside the gene matches: 14. The germline V gene encodes CDR1 GTSNPN and CDR2 SVGIG (reference sequence). The CDR3: CAWSVRGLVRAGTDTQYF. The CDR3 nucleotides read TGTGCCTGGAGTGTGAGGGGACTAGTACGTGCCGGGACAGATACGCAGTATTTT. The full variable domain, its missing parts supplied by reference TRBV30 and TRBJ2-3, is SQTIHQWPATLVQPVGSPLSLECTVEGTSNPNLYWYRQAAGRGLQLLFYSVGIGQISSEVPQNLSASRPQDRQFILSSKKLLLSDSGFYLCAWSVRGLVRAGTDTQYFGPGTRLTVL.

This clone was seen a few times. The chain couples TRBV7-2 to TRBJ2-1; D perhaps matches TRBD2 (6 bases). Trimming cost V 1 base and J 10 bases, with 14 bases left between them. This CDR3 spans 14 amino acids. From germline, CDR1 is SGHTA and CDR2 FQGNSA. The CDR3 DNA reads as TGTGCCAGCAGCTTAGGAGGACTATCGGACGAGCAGTTCTTC. It yields the protein CASSLGGLSDEQFF.

The V and J genes are TRBV12-2 and TRBJ2-1; the D segment call TRBD2 is taken from the table without a DNA check. TRBV12-2 is a documented pseudogene. This CDR3 has 15 amino acids. The CDR3 reads CASRRGAGVSNEQFF. For the CDR3, the DNA is TGTGCAAGTCGCCGCGGAGCGGGAGTGTCTAATGAGCAGTTCTTC.

This sequence joins TRBV14 and TRBJ1-3; D may be TRBD1 (6 bases). Germline V gene lookup returns CDR1 SGHDN and CDR2 FVKESK. This CDR3 comprises 15 residues. V was trimmed by 4 bases and J by 0 bases, leaving 10 bases between them. The CDR3 protein is CASSLQGPSGNTIYF. In DNA, the CDR3 is TGTGCCAGCAGCCTCCAGGGGCCCTCTGGAAACACCATATATTTT.

This clone is a singleton in its sample. As DNA, the CDR3 is TGTGCCAGCAGTTTATCTCCCTACTCTGGGGCCAACGTCCTGACTTTC. Translation gives CASSLSPYSGANVLTF. V gene TRBV28 combines with J gene TRBJ2-6; D is unresolved. Germline CDR1 and CDR2: MDHEN and SYDVKM. The length of the CDR3 is 16 residues. Trimming shortened V by 1 base and J by 0 bases, and 7 bases separated the two germline ends.

This chain joins TRBV28 and TRBJ2-1; 7 bases fit TRBD2. The CDR3 has 12 amino acids. The germline CDR1 and CDR2 sequences are MDHEN and SYDVKM. The V gene end was trimmed by 3 bases and the J gene end by 8 bases; junction bases not matched to a gene: 1. CDR3 bases: TGTGCCAGCAGTTTTGGGGGGGATGAGCAGTTCTTC. This codes for CASSFGGDEQFF.